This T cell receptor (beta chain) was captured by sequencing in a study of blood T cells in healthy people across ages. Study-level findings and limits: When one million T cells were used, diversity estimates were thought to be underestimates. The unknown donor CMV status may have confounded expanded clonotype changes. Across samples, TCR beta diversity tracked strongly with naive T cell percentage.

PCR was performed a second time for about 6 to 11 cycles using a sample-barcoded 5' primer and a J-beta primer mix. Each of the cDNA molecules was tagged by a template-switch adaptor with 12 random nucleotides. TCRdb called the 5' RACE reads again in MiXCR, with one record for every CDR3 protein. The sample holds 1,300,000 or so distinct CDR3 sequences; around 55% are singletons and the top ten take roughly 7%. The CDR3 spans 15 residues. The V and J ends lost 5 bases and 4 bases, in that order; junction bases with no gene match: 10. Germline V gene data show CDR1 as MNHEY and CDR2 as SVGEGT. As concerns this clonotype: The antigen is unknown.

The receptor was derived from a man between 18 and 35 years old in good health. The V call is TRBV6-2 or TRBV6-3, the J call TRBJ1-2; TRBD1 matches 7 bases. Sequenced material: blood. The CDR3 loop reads CASSRYRGDGYGYTF. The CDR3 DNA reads TGTGCCAGCAGTCGATACAGGGGTGACGGCTATGGCTACACCTTC.